These T cell receptor beta chains were read from a single sample in a study of cytotoxic CD8 clonotypes in ibrutinib-treated CLL. Using immunoSEQ multiplex PCR, the repertoire was profiled, and TCRdb retains in-frame clones only, with some absent. The sample records fewer than 85,000 clones, roughly three quarters being singletons. The material sequenced was PBMCs, taken after 12 months of ibrutinib treatment. The receptors shown here come from a human donor with chronic lymphocytic leukemia. CDR3s include the opening cysteine and the closing phenylalanine or tryptophan. The order of the fields is V gene, J gene, CDR3 protein.

v_call: TRBV19
j_call: TRBJ1-1
cdr3_aa: CASSPQLRAEAFF

v_call: TRBV7-9
j_call: TRBJ2-2
cdr3_aa: CASSLESGGAGELFF

v_call: TRBV30
j_call: TRBJ2-2
cdr3_aa: CASDTGELFF

v_call: TRBV2
j_call: TRBJ2-1
cdr3_aa: CASTPGLGTGEQFF

v_call: TRBV10-1
j_call: TRBJ2-7
cdr3_aa: CASSEWGAWGDF

v_call: TRBV4-2
j_call: TRBJ1-1
cdr3_aa: CASSRQGQNTEAFF

v_call: TRBV4-2
j_call: TRBJ2-7
cdr3_aa: CASSPGGRVEQYF

v_call: TRBV5-1
j_call: TRBJ1-4
cdr3_aa: CASSLRGPGRTNEKLFF

v_call: TRBV28
j_call: TRBJ2-3
cdr3_aa: CASSPQATTDTQYF

v_call: TRBV6-6
j_call: TRBJ1-2
cdr3_aa: CASSYSGDGGYTF

v_call: TRBV5-4
j_call: TRBJ2-7
cdr3_aa: CASSLDRNPYEQYF

v_call: TRBV5-5
j_call: TRBJ2-7
cdr3_aa: CASSPRAEPYEQYF

v_call: TRBV28
j_call: TRBJ2-7
cdr3_aa: CASSSQGGTSSYEQYF

v_call: TRBV5-6
j_call: TRBJ2-3
cdr3_aa: CASSGPDRGWLDTQYF

v_call: TRBV18
j_call: TRBJ2-1
cdr3_aa: CASSPESGSRNEQFF

v_call: TRBV15
j_call: TRBJ1-3
cdr3_aa: CATSRDAGAGNTIYF

v_call: TRBV13
j_call: TRBJ2-6
cdr3_aa: CASSPPPDRGRGANVLTF

v_call: TRBV9
j_call: TRBJ2-2
cdr3_aa: CASSVGGLANTGELFF

v_call: TRBV6-5
j_call: TRBJ2-1
cdr3_aa: CASSYWGQDEQFF

v_call: TRBV7-2
j_call: TRBJ2-7
cdr3_aa: CASSSARLGGYEQYF

v_call: TRBV19
j_call: TRBJ2-7
cdr3_aa: CASSIAPSGTYEQYF